The T cell receptor beta chain under discussion was sequenced for a study of cytomegalovirus exposure and HLA in healthy donors. PCR employed 60 Vbeta and 13 Jbeta primers. Only in-frame clones appear in the TCRdb table, and some are missing; sequencing was by immunoSEQ multiplex PCR. The repertoire has about 200,000 clones, 86% of them found once; the top ten carry around 0.3%. The V segment lost 3 bases and the J segment 7 bases; nucleotides outside the gene matches: 7. This CDR3 region has 15 residues. From germline, CDR1 is LNHDA and CDR2 SQIVND (reference sequence). The genes are TRBV19 and TRBJ2-1; 9 nucleotides align to TRBD1. This TCR was recovered from a woman aged 25 to 39 in good health and CMV-seronegative. Specimen: PBMCs. In DNA form, the CDR3 reads TGTGCCAGTAGTATCGGGACAGGGAGTACAAATGAGCAGTTCTTC. Its translation: CASSIGTGSTNEQFF.